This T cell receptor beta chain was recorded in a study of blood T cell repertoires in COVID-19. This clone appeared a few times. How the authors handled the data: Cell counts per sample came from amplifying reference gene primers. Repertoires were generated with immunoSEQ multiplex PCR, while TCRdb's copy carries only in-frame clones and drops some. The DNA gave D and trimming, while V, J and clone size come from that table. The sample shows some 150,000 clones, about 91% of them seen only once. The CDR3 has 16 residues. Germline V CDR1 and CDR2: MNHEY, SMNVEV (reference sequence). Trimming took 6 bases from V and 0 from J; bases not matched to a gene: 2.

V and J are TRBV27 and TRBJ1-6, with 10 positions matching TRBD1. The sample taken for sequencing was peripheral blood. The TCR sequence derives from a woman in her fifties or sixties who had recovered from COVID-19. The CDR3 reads CASSRDRGSYNSPLHF. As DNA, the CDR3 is TGTGCCAGCAGCCGGGACAGGGGCTCCTATAATTCACCCCTCCACTTT.